A selection of T cell receptor beta chains follows, all from one sample in a study of human T cells and chemical hapten exposure. From the RACE reads, TCRdb called clonotypes with MiXCR, one entry per CDR3 protein. The sample includes 350,000 to 450,000 distinct CDR3 sequences, 4% to 6% seen only once; the top ten take approximately 2.8%. This material consisted of whole blood, taken in connection with sensitization to the hapten diphenylcyclopropenone (DPC). These receptors were obtained from a woman aged 50 to 60 with alopecia areata. Some clones in this sample may be carry-over from other donors' samples. The CDR3 runs from the conserved cysteine through the conserved F or W.

J gene,V gene,CDR3 protein
TRBJ2-7,TRBV20-1,CSAHPGRGHEQYF
TRBJ1-6,TRBV2,CASSRGRWDNSPLHF
TRBJ1-6,TRBV6-5,CASSYSRGTSSYNSPLHF
TRBJ2-2,TRBV9,CASSVLAANTGELFF
TRBJ2-1,TRBV20-1,CSANHPTSPYYNEQFF
TRBJ2-4,TRBV12-3/TRBV12-4,CASSEVGGSKNIQYF
TRBJ2-7,TRBV18,CASSPDRGRDEQYF
TRBJ2-3,TRBV12-3/TRBV12-4,CASTRPGLVDTQYF
TRBJ1-1,TRBV7-9,CASSLEGGAGTEAFF
TRBJ2-1,TRBV29-1,CSVKGTSGPSYNEQFF
TRBJ1-1,TRBV28,CALRGPNTEAFF
TRBJ1-2,TRBV28,CATLDRDGYTF
TRBJ2-1,TRBV21-1,CASSKYRRRTVYNEQFF
TRBJ2-3,TRBV9,CASSVVGVLTDTQYF
TRBJ1-2,TRBV30,CAWSTIRANYGYTF
TRBJ1-1,TRBV7-2,CASSLRTNTEAFF
TRBJ1-1,TRBV29-1,CSAGGSMNTEAFF
TRBJ2-3,TRBV12-5,CASGAGLQFTDTQYF
TRBJ2-3,TRBV29-1,CSALAGDADTQYF
TRBJ2-3,TRBV15,CATSRAVTSEVTDTQYF
TRBJ2-3,TRBV29-1,CSVEEHLEQYF
TRBJ1-1,TRBV7-2,CASSISTGIMNTEAFF
TRBJ2-3,TRBV20-1,CSAPNGREGTDTQYF
TRBJ2-5,TRBV6-5,CASRRTGGRETQYF
TRBJ2-5,TRBV11-2,CASSLGSGRARETQYF
TRBJ2-3,TRBV12-3/TRBV12-4,CASSLGLHSTDTQYF
TRBJ1-5,TRBV10-3,CAISGMADSNQPQHF
TRBJ2-1,TRBV28,CASSYPLSTRVDEQFF
TRBJ2-7,TRBV20-1,CSANPPAGGVNEQYF
TRBJ1-1,TRBV20-1,CSARDWGQGTFTEAFF
TRBJ2-3,TRBV29-1,CSVFLAGDTQYF
TRBJ2-3,TRBV10-3,CAISAPPGLAGASTDTQYF
TRBJ2-7,TRBV20-1,CSATGPGWQYF
TRBJ1-2,TRBV3-1,CASSLDTAQYGYTF
TRBJ2-1,TRBV28,CASSARTGGFYNEQFF
TRBJ2-6,TRBV6-6,CASSYEGNSGANVLTF
TRBJ1-1,TRBV6-2/TRBV6-3,CASSLISSGQGSTEAFF
TRBJ1-2,TRBV5-1,CASSLQRGPSRGGYTF
TRBJ1-4,TRBV27,CASKLETNEKLFF
TRBJ2-7,TRBV20-1,CSALPPDGGGKASGSYEQYF
TRBJ2-3,TRBV5-1,CASSLGTSADTQYF
TRBJ2-1,TRBV6-5,CASSRTGGVYNEQFF
TRBJ1-1,TRBV24-1,CATSDSHRSAFF
TRBJ1-5,TRBV15,CATSPDPSQPQHF
TRBJ2-7,TRBV12-3/TRBV12-4,CASSTGLAGSEQYF
TRBJ2-1,TRBV10-3,CAISELSFGWFF
TRBJ2-3,TRBV7-9,CASSPRSGGGKDTQYF